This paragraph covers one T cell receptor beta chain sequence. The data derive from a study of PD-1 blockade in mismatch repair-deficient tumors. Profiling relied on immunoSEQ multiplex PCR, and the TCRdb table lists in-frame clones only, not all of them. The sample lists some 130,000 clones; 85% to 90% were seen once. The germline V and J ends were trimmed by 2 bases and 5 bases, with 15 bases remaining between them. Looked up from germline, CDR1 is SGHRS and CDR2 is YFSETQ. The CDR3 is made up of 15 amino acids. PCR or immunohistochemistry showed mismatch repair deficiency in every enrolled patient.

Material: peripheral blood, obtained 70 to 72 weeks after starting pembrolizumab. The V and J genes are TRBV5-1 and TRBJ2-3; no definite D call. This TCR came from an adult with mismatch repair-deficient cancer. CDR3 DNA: TGCGCCAGCAGCTTTTCGGCGGCTCGGGTAGATACGCAGTATTTT. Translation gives CASSFSAARVDTQYF.